These 4 T cell receptor beta chains were sequenced from one sample in a study of OX40 agonist ivuxolimab in advanced cancers. The data were produced by immunoSEQ multiplex PCR, yet TCRdb's version contains in-frame clones alone and is incomplete. The sample lists approximately 64,000 clones, 88% occurring once. Source: CD4+ or CD8+ T cells sorted from blood, taken in a trial of the OX40 agonist ivuxolimab. The receptors here all came from an adult with an advanced solid tumor such as melanoma, head and neck, liver or kidney cancer.

This clone was seen a single time. The CDR3 coding sequence is TGCGCCAGCAGCTTGGGGCAGGCTGGGGCCAACGTCCTGACTTTC. Its protein product is CASSLGQAGANVLTF. The genes are TRBV5-1 and TRBJ2-6; no definite D call. Germline V gives CDR1 SGHRS, CDR2 YFSETQ. The germline V and J ends were trimmed by 0 bases and 2 bases, with 6 bases remaining between them. The CDR3 extends over 15 amino acids.

The CDR3 sequence: CASSERPWAGSYNEQFF. CDR3 coding DNA: TGTGCCAGCAGCGAAAGACCATGGGCGGGCTCCTACAATGAGCAGTTCTTC. The chain has TRBV9 and TRBJ2-1, with D possibly matching TRBD2 (5 bases). Germline V lookup: CDR1 SGDLS, CDR2 YYNGEE. The CDR3 totals 17 residues. V was cut by 3 bases and J by 0 bases, with 16 bases left in between.

The chain uses TRBV6-1 and TRBJ2-5, with 10 bases identical to TRBD1. V trimming: 6 bases; J trimming: 5 bases; junction bases outside the gene matches: 9. This CDR3 is built from 15 residues. CDR1 is MNHNS, CDR2 SASEGT, per germline. The CDR3, as DNA: TGTGCCAGCAGAGTTGACAGGGGGCCAAGGGAGACCCAGTACTTC. Amino acids: CASRVDRGPRETQYF.

DNA for the CDR3: TGCGCCAGCAGCCGGGGACTAGCGGGAGCTGAGACCCAGTACTTC. Protein: CASSRGLAGAETQYF. This rearrangement joins TRBV5-1 to TRBJ2-5; TRBD2 matches at 14 bases. The junction had 4 bases not matched to a gene; V was cut back by 4 bases and J by 5 bases. The CDR3 is 15 amino acids. CDR1 is SGHRS and CDR2 is YFSETQ in the germline V gene.